This T cell receptor (beta chain) originates from a study of CD8 T cells in ankylosing spondylitis. Study outcomes and limitations: The clones that were linked to disease were reported to be significantly enriched in matched synovial fluid samples from ankylosing spondylitis patients. A motif of roughly 8 highly homologous TCR beta variants was seen as apparently characteristic of ankylosing spondylitis blood.

This clonotype has only a few counts. The antigen remains undetermined. Trimming took 10 bases from V and 6 from J, leaving 22 bases between them. Germline V lookup: CDR1 MGHRA, CDR2 YSYEKL. CDR3 length: 14 residues. It was by quantitative 5'-RACE with molecular barcodes that TCR beta libraries were made. In TCRdb, the 5' RACE reads were re-called with MiXCR into one record per CDR3 protein. Of just over 350,000 distinct CDR3 sequences detected, roughly 22% appear once; the ten largest clones hold about 12%. The specimen was blood, either unsorted or a sorted T cell fraction (not recorded which). The receptor comes from a male donor with ankylosing spondylitis or in good health (not recorded which). The chain has TRBV4-1 and TRBJ2-7; D perhaps matches TRBD2 (7 bases). CDR3: CATRGEGGISEQYF. In nucleotides, the CDR3 is TGCGCCACCCGGGGGGAAGGGGGGATCTCCGAGCAGTACTTC.